This T cell receptor (beta chain) was identified during a study of CD8 T cells in ankylosing spondylitis. TCRdb processed the 5' RACE reads anew with MiXCR; each CDR3 protein has one entry. The sample has 250,000 or so distinct CDR3 sequences, around 10% seen once. This clonotype has ten or more counts. Between the trimmed V and J ends, which lost 0 bases and 6 bases, there was a span of 12 bases. This CDR3 spans 15 amino acids. The germline V gene has CDR1 MGHRA and CDR2 YSYEKL. The receptor's source is a male donor with ankylosing spondylitis or in good health (not recorded which). The sample comprised blood, either unsorted or a sorted T cell fraction (not recorded which). This sequence joins TRBV4-1 and TRBJ2-1; D might be TRBD1 (6 bases). The CDR3 sequence: CASSQDGQGGNEQFF. CDR3 sequence (DNA): TGCGCCAGCAGCCAAGACGGGCAAGGGGGCAATGAGCAGTTCTTC.